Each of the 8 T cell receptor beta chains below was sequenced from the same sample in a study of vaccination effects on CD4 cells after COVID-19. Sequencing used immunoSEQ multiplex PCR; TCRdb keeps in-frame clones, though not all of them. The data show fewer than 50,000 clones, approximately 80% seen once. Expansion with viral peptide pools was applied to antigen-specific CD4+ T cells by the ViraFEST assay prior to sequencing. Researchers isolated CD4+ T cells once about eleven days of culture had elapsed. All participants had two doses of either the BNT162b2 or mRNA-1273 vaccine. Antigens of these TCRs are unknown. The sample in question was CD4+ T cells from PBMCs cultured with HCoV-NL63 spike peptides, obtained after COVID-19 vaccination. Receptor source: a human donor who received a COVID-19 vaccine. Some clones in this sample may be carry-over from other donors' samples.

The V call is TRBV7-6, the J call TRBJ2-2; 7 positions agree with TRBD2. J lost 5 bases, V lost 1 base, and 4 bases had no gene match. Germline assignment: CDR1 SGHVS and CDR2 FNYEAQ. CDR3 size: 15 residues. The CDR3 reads CASSLGGGRTGELFF. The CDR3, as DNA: TGTGCCAGCAGCTTAGGCGGGGGACGGACCGGGGAGCTGTTTTTT.

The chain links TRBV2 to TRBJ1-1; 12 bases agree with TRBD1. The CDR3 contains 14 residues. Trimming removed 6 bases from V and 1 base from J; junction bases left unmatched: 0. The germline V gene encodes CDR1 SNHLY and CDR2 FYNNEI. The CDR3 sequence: CASRGQGANTEAFF. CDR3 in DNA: TGTGCCAGCAGGGGACAGGGGGCGAACACTGAAGCTTTCTTT.

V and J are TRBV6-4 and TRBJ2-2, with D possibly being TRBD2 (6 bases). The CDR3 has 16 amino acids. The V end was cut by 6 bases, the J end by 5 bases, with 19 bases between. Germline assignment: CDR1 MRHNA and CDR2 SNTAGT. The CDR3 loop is CASSSSGAGGTGELFF. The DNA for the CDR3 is TGTGCCAGCAGCTCTTCCGGGGCCGGGGGAACCGGGGAGCTGTTTTTT.

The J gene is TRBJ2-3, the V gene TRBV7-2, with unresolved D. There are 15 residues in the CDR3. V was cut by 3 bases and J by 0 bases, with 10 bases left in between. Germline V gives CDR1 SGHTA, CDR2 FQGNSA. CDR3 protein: CASSLDAASTDTQYF. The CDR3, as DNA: TGTGCCAGCAGCTTGGACGCAGCTAGCACAGATACGCAGTATTTT.

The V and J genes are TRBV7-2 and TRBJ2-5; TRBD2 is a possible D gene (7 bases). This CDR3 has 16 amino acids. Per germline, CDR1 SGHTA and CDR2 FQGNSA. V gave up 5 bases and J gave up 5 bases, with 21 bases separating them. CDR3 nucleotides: TGTGCCAGCAGCCCTAGCGGACAGCGAACTTCGGAGACCCAGTACTTC. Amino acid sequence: CASSPSGQRTSETQYF.

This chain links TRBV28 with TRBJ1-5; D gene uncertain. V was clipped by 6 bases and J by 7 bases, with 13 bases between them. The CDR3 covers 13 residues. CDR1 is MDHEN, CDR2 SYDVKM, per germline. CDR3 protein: CASSWRTGQPQHF. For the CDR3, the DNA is TGTGCCAGCAGCTGGAGAACCGGGCAGCCCCAGCATTTT.

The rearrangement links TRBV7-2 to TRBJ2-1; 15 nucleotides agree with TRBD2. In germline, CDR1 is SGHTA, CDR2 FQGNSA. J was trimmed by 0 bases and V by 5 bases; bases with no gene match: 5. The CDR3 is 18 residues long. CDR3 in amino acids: CASSTRTSGGVSYNEQFF. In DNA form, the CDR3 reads TGTGCCAGCAGCACCCGGACTAGCGGGGGGGTCTCCTACAATGAGCAGTTCTTC.

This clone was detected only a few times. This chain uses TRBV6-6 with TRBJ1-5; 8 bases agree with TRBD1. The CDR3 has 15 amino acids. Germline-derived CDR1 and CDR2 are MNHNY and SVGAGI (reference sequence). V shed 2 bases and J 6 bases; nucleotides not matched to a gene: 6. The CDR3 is CASSYPGQGSQPQHF. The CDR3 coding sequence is TGTGCCAGCAGTTACCCCGGACAGGGCTCTCAGCCCCAGCATTTT.